The 15 T cell receptor beta chains below come from one sample, sequenced in a study of beta chain features in type 1 diabetes. Every isolated RNA sample was fully reverse transcribed, so sequencing captured expressed TCRB transcripts. Using immunoSEQ multiplex PCR, the repertoire was profiled, and TCRdb retains in-frame clones only, with some absent. In the table there are hundreds of thousands of clones, 11% to 15% of which are singletons. The material sequenced was naive CD4+ T cells from blood. The receptors here all came from a man aged 25-45 years in good health.

The chain uses TRBV15 and TRBJ2-2; D call uncertain. The ends were cut back, 0 bases at V and 6 bases at J, with 11 bases in the middle. The CDR3 runs to 15 residues. CDR1 and CDR2 (germline): LNHNV, YYDKDF (reference sequence). CDR3 amino acids: CATSREPRAAGELFF. The CDR3 region has the DNA TGTGCCACCAGCAGAGAACCTAGGGCGGCCGGGGAGCTGTTTTTT.

This clone was observed a single time. The chain joins TRBV27 to TRBJ1-5; 7 positions match TRBD1. This CDR3 comprises 13 residues. V gave up 6 bases and J gave up 2 bases; unmatched junction bases: 1. Germline lookup yields CDR1 MNHEY and CDR2 SMNVEV (reference sequence). In DNA, the CDR3 is TGTGCCAGCAGAGACAGGGGCAATCAGCCCCAGCATTTT. Translation: CASRDRGNQPQHF.

This clone was seen only a few times. The J gene is TRBJ2-3, the V gene TRBV5-4; D gene ambiguous. CDR1 SGHNT and CDR2 YYREEE come from the germline V gene (reference sequence). The germline V and J ends were trimmed by 1 base and 5 bases, with 11 bases remaining between them. This CDR3 spans 14 amino acids. Here the CDR3 reads CASSLSQSGDTQYF. CDR3 DNA sequence: TGTGCCAGCAGCTTGAGCCAGTCGGGAGATACGCAGTATTTT.

This clone was seen a few times. The chain recombines TRBV30 with TRBJ1-2; no firm D call. Germline CDR1 and CDR2: GTSNPN and SVGIG (reference sequence). This CDR3 spans 14 amino acids. Trimming left V 3 bases short and J 0 bases short, with 11 bases between. CDR3 loop: CAWSHGGSNYGYTF. The CDR3 DNA follows: TGTGCCTGGAGCCACGGCGGTTCTAACTATGGCTACACCTTC. The full variable domain, in which reference TRBV30 and TRBJ1-2 provide the parts outside the CDR3, is SQTIHQWPATLVQPVGSPLSLECTVEGTSNPNLYWYRQAAGRGLQLLFYSVGIGQISSEVPQNLSASRPQDRQFILSSKKLLLSDSGFYLCAWSHGGSNYGYTFGSGTRLTVV.

V usage is TRBV2 and J usage is TRBJ2-3; D unclear. In germline, CDR1 is SNHLY, CDR2 FYNNEI. Trimming shortened V by 3 bases and J by 2 bases, and 12 bases separated the two germline ends. The CDR3 totals 15 residues. In nucleotides, the CDR3 is TGTGCCAGCAGTGAGGACCGCGGCATCACAGATACGCAGTATTTT. Its translation: CASSEDRGITDTQYF.

The chain couples TRBV7-6 to TRBJ2-1, with 10 nucleotides matching TRBD1. The V gene's germline CDR1 is SGHVS and CDR2 FNYEAQ. The V gene end was trimmed by 5 bases and the J gene end by 9 bases; junction bases not matched to a gene: 7. The CDR3 has 14 amino acids. As DNA, the CDR3 is TGTGCCAGCAGCGTCCGGGACAGGGGAGGTGAGCAGTTCTTC. It is translated as CASSVRDRGGEQFF.

This clone was recorded many times. The chain recombines TRBV30 with TRBJ2-2; the D is unclear. V dropped 0 bases and J dropped 6 bases, with 8 bases sitting between them. The CDR3 runs to 13 residues. Germline loops: CDR1 GTSNPN, CDR2 SVGIG (reference sequence). CDR3 sequence reads: CAWSVLVAGELFF. CDR3 nucleotide sequence: TGTGCCTGGAGTGTTTTGGTCGCCGGGGAGCTGTTTTTT. The variable domain in full, with the rest retrieved from reference TRBV30 and TRBJ2-2, is SQTIHQWPATLVQPVGSPLSLECTVEGTSNPNLYWYRQAAGRGLQLLFYSVGIGQISSEVPQNLSASRPQDRQFILSSKKLLLSDSGFYLCAWSVLVAGELFFGEGSRLTVL.

V is TRBV7-6 and J is TRBJ2-1; TRBD2 matches at 12 bases. Looked up from germline, CDR1 is SGHVS and CDR2 is FNYEAQ. V was pared by 0 bases and J by 9 bases, with 6 bases of the junction left unmatched. CDR3 length equals 16 residues. This CDR3 is CASSLAGLAGGFEQFF. CDR3 in DNA: TGTGCCAGCAGCTTAGCAGGGCTAGCGGGGGGGTTTGAGCAGTTCTTC.

The CDR3 DNA follows: TGTGCCTGGAGCGCAGGACAGAACTATGGCTACACCTTC. This codes for CAWSAGQNYGYTF. The chain joins TRBV30 to TRBJ1-2, with D maybe TRBD1 (6 bases). V was cut by 3 bases and J by 2 bases, with 10 bases left in between. Per the germline V gene, CDR1 is GTSNPN and CDR2 is SVGIG (reference sequence). The CDR3 runs to 13 residues.

A few counts support this clone. This sequence joins TRBV7-6 and TRBJ2-3; 11 bases are a match to TRBD2. Germline V gives CDR1 SGHVS, CDR2 FNYEAQ. CDR3 length: 15 residues. The V segment lost 8 bases and the J segment 4 bases; nucleotides outside the gene matches: 8. The CDR3 nucleotides are TGTGCCAGCGGACAACTAGCGGGAGAAGCAGATACGCAGTATTTT. Translation: CASGQLAGEADTQYF.

This chain links TRBV4-2 with TRBJ2-5, with D uncertain. Deletions cut 8 bases from V and 2 bases from J, with 12 bases between. CDR1 and CDR2 (germline): LGHNA, YNFKEQ. The CDR3 has 13 amino acids. The CDR3 DNA reads as TGTGCCAGCCGACCCAGGTTTCAAGAGACCCAGTACTTC. It is translated as CASRPRFQETQYF.

In this sample, this clone turned up a few times. The J gene is TRBJ1-1, the V gene TRBV30; D is possibly TRBD1 (5 bases). V lost 8 bases and J 1 base, leaving 8 bases between the germline ends. The germline V gene encodes CDR1 GTSNPN and CDR2 SVGIG (reference sequence). This CDR3 has 11 residues. DNA of the CDR3: TGTGCCCACGGGGGGAACACTGAAGCTTTCTTT. Translation gives CAHGGNTEAFF.

The J gene is TRBJ1-6, the V gene TRBV11-2; D ambiguous. V shed 2 bases and J shed 1 base, with 3 bases lying between them. The CDR3 runs 14 residues. CDR1 and CDR2 (germline): SGHAT, FQNNGV. In DNA, the CDR3 is TGTGCCAGCAGCTTATTATCCTATAATTCACCCCTCCACTTT. Translated: CASSLLSYNSPLHF.

The rearrangement uses TRBV6-5 and TRBJ1-2; D perhaps matches TRBD1 (5 bases). The CDR3 runs to 11 residues. In germline, CDR1 is MNHEY, CDR2 SVGAGI. V lost 2 bases, J lost 7 bases, and 5 bases lay in between. CDR3 amino acids: CASSYGGGYTF. The DNA of the CDR3 is TGTGCCAGCAGTTACGGGGGTGGCTACACCTTC.

V is TRBV29-1 and J is TRBJ1-3; D is unclear. The length of the CDR3 is 14 residues. Germline V gives CDR1 SQVTM, CDR2 ANQGSEA. V lost 0 bases and J lost 12, with 18 bases in between. The CDR3 DNA reads as TGCAGCGTTGAAGATGCGACCGAGGGAGGTAGCATATATTTT. This sequence encodes CSVEDATEGGSIYF.